This T cell receptor (beta chain) is from a study of cytomegalovirus exposure and HLA in healthy donors. Whole-study results and caveats: Cytomegalovirus status, reportedly, was diagnosed with high specificity and sensitivity by the classifier. Most TCR sequences were rare, but some public TCRs occurred in many donors. The investigators catalogued 150 or so TCR beta chains as cytomegalovirus-associated.

V was trimmed by 4 bases and J by 4 bases, leaving 13 bases between them. This CDR3 has 14 residues. The V gene's germline CDR1 is MDHEN and CDR2 SYDVKM. Notes on this clone: Antigen: not known.

Sequencing used immunoSEQ multiplex PCR; TCRdb keeps in-frame clones, though not all of them. The data contain under 140,000 clones, over 85% of them singletons. The clonotype was recovered from a woman under 30 in good health and CMV-seronegative. The chain couples TRBV28 to TRBJ1-2; possible D gene TRBD1, 6 bases. Sequencing was performed on PBMCs. The CDR3 reads CASSSLDRGYGYTF. CDR3 coding DNA: TGTGCCAGCAGTTCCCTGGACAGAGGCTATGGCTACACCTTC.